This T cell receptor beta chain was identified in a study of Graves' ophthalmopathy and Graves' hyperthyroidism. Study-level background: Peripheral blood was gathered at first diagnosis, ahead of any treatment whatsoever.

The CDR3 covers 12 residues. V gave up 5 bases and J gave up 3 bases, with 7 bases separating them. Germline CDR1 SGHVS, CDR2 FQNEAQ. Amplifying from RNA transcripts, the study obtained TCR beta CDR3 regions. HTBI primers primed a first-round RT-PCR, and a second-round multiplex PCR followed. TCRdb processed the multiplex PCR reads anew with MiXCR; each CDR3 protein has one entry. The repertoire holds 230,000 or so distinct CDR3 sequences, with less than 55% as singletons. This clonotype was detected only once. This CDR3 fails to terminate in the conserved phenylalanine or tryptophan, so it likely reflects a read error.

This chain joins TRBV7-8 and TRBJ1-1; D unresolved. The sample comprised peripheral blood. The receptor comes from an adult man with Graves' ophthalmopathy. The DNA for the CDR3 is TGTGCCAGCAGCCACCCGGACACTGAAGCTTTCCTT. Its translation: CASSHPDTEAFL.